This is a list of T cell receptor beta chains from one sample in a study of regulatory T cells in long-lasting Graves disease. TCRdb re-derived calls from the multiplex PCR reads in MiXCR, one entry per CDR3 protein. The sample lists about 290,000 distinct CDR3 sequences, 20% to 25% occurring once. This specimen was peripheral blood mononuclear cells (PBMCs), taken when the disease was refractory, from a patient treated with antithyroid drugs. The receptors were gathered from a female donor with Graves disease. CDR3s include the opening cysteine and the closing phenylalanine or tryptophan. A D gene is named only where the DNA matches it firmly. Clone sizes are given selectively: once, few, many, or a class where the clone is expanded.

cdr3_aa	cdr3_nt	j_call	v_call	clone_size	d_call
CAWGQGQVGGYTF	TGTGCCTGGGGACAGGGCCAAGTTGGGGGCTACACCTTC	TRBJ1-2	TRBV30	NA	TRBD1
CSADTGVGNIQYF	TGCAGTGCCGACACAGGGGTCGGGAACATTCAGTACTTC	TRBJ2-4	TRBV20-1	NA	TRBD1
CASSPRGATEAFF	TGTGCCAGCAGCCCTCGGGGGGCCACTGAAGCTTTCTTT	TRBJ1-1	TRBV27	many	NA
CASSPGPNGLQPQHF	TGCGCCAGCAGCCCCGGGCCCAATGGTCTTCAGCCCCAGCATTTT	TRBJ1-5	TRBV4-3	many	NA
CSAIPGRGYNEQFF	TGCAGTGCTATTCCGGGACGAGGTTACAATGAGCAGTTCTTC	TRBJ2-1	TRBV20-1	few	NA
CSAHWSTDTQYF	TGCAGTGCCCATTGGAGCACAGATACGCAGTATTTT	TRBJ2-3	TRBV20-1	NA	NA
CASSFDKGWVYGYTF	TGCGCCAGCAGCTTTGACAAGGGCTGGGTCTATGGCTACACCTTC	TRBJ1-2	TRBV5-1	few	NA
CAISEAGAPPQETQYF	TGTGCCATCAGTGAAGCGGGGGCCCCACCTCAAGAGACCCAGTACTTC	TRBJ2-5	TRBV10-3	few	TRBD2
CASTTDFQPQHF	TGTGCCAGCACCACGGATTTTCAGCCCCAGCATTTT	TRBJ1-5	TRBV28	few	NA
CAWRQDLAAYNEQFF	TGTGCCTGGAGACAAGACCTAGCGGCATACAATGAGCAGTTCTTC	TRBJ2-1	TRBV30	NA	TRBD2
CASSQDRDTSYEQYF	TGCGCCAGCAGCCAAGACAGGGACACCTCCTACGAGCAGTACTTC	TRBJ2-7	TRBV4-3	many	NA
CASRGAGLAEAFF	TGTGCCAGCAGGGGCGCAGGATTAGCTGAAGCTTTCTTT	TRBJ1-1	TRBV6-2/TRBV6-3	NA	NA
CASSQDGKIQEPQYF	TGTGCCAGCAGCCAAGATGGAAAGATTCAAGAGCCCCAGTACTTC	TRBJ2-5	TRBV14	once	NA
CAGSLAGYNQPQHF	TGTGCCGGCAGTTTGGCAGGGTACAATCAGCCCCAGCATTTT	TRBJ1-5	TRBV27	NA	NA
CASSLYRETQYF	TGTGCCAGCAGCTTATACCGGGAGACCCAGTACTTC	TRBJ2-5	TRBV9	once	NA
CASSHELAAQETQYF	TGTGCCAGCAGCCACGAACTAGCGGCACAAGAGACCCAGTACTTC	TRBJ2-5	TRBV28	many	TRBD2
CASRGQGFNQPQHF	TGTGCCAGCAGAGGACAGGGCTTTAATCAGCCCCAGCATTTT	TRBJ1-5	TRBV12-3/TRBV12-4	NA	TRBD1
CASSLYGNTEAFF	TGTGCCAGCAGCTTATATGGGAACACTGAAGCTTTCTTT	TRBJ1-1	TRBV7-3	few	NA
CASSQTSTGEQYF	TGTGCCAGCAGCCAGACATCGACGGGGGAGCAGTACTTC	TRBJ2-7	TRBV11-2	few	NA
CASSLRDRANHEQYF	TGTGCCAGCAGCCTCCGGGACAGGGCGAACCACGAGCAGTACTTC	TRBJ2-7	TRBV3-1	many	TRBD1
CASSIAGAGELFF	TGTGCCAGTAGTATAGCCGGGGCCGGGGAGCTGTTTTTT	TRBJ2-2	TRBV19	few	NA
CASSLTKGGPLHF	TGTGCCAGCAGTTTAACCAAGGGAGGACCCCTCCACTTT	TRBJ1-6	TRBV27	NA	NA
CASSYPLGRRAGASNQPQHF	TGTGCCAGCAGTTACCCCCTTGGGCGTCGTGCGGGAGCAAGCAATCAGCCCCAGCATTTT	TRBJ1-5	TRBV6-2/TRBV6-3	NA	NA